The present entry profiles one T cell receptor beta chain with its context. What it recognizes is unknown. Repertoires were generated with immunoSEQ multiplex PCR, while TCRdb's copy carries only in-frame clones and drops some. The sample lists about 94,000 clones, 93% occurring once. Thawed PBMCs were FACS-sorted into unstimulated CD4+CD25+CD127- regulatory T cells, CD4+CD25- non-regulatory cells, CD4 and CD8 cells. Germline-derived CDR1 and CDR2 are SGHRS and YFSETQ. CDR3 length equals 15 residues. Trimming shortened V by 0 bases and J by 6 bases, and 13 bases separated the two germline ends. This sample is drawn from a study of Tregs in tolerant kidney transplant recipients. About the research overall: Recipients received nonmyeloablative bone marrow transplants from related graft donors, with transient mixed chimerism.

Study findings and constraints: Donor-specific Treg expansion exceeded global Treg expansion in tolerant patients, suggesting antigen drive. Findings come from small patient numbers and require larger validation.

Sequencing used CD4+ T cells from blood, obtained before the transplant. This chain joins TRBV5-1 and TRBJ2-1; D gene ambiguous. The sequence derives from a human donor who received a combined kidney and bone marrow transplant. The CDR3 DNA reads TGCGCCAGCAGCTTGGGAGGTGAGGTTGGCAATGAGCAGTTCTTC. Its protein product is CASSLGGEVGNEQFF.